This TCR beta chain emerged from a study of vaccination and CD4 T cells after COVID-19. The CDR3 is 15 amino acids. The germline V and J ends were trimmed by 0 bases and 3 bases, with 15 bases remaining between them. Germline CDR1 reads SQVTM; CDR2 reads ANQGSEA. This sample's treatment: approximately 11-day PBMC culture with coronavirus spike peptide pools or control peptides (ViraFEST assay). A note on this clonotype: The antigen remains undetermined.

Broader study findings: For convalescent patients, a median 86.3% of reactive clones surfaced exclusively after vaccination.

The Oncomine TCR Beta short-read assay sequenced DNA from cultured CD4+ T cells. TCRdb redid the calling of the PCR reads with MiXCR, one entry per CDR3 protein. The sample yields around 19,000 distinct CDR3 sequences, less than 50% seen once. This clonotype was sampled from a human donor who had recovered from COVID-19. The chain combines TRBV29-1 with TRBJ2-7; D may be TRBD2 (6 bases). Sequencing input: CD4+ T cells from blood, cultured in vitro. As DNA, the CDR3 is TGCAGCGTTGAAGAGGCGGGCGGGACTGGCTACGAGCAGTACTTC. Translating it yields CSVEEAGGTGYEQYF.